The 19 T cell receptor beta chains reported below all come from one sample, sequenced in a study of siplizumab effects on memory and regulatory T cells. The protocol was immunoSEQ multiplex PCR, while the TCRdb copy is restricted to in-frame clones and leaves out a portion. The sample has roughly 120,000 clones, approximately 94% seen once. Material for sequencing was non-Treg CD4+ T cells sorted from blood. These receptors all stem from a human donor in good health.

A remark on this clone: One end of the junction is discordant with germline, which a read error may explain. The J gene is TRBJ2-1, the V gene TRBV7-7; TRBD2 matches 11 bases. This CDR3 has 16 amino acids. The germline V gene encodes CDR1 SSHAT and CDR2 FNYEAQ (reference sequence). As DNA, the CDR3 is TGTGCTAGCAGCTTAGGGACTAGCGGTAACCAGAATGAGCAGTTCTTC. Its protein product is CASSLGTSGNQNEQFF.

This chain uses TRBV6-6 with TRBJ1-1; D unclear. Germline CDR1 reads MNHNY; CDR2 reads SVGAGI (reference sequence). Trimming removed 11 bases from V and 4 bases from J, with 5 bases in between. This CDR3 spans 9 amino acids. CDR3 residues: CAATTEAFF. The CDR3 DNA sequence: TGTGCCGCCACCACTGAAGCTTTCTTT.

V is TRBV7-8 and J is TRBJ1-5; TRBD1 aligns across 9 bases. Germline CDR1 reads SGHVS; CDR2 reads FQNEAQ. The V and J ends lost 3 bases and 5 bases, in that order; junction bases with no gene match: 2. This CDR3 spans 14 amino acids. The CDR3 nucleotides are TGTGCCAGCAGCTTGGACAGGGGTTATCAGCCCCAGCATTTT. Protein product: CASSLDRGYQPQHF.

V usage is TRBV29-1 and J usage is TRBJ2-3; tentatively, D is TRBD1 (6 bases). Germline CDR1 reads SQVTM; CDR2 reads ANQGSEA. V was shortened by 3 bases and J by 0 bases, with 10 bases between the two germline ends. CDR3 size: 14 residues. The CDR3 protein is CSVDGQGSTDTQYF. CDR3 DNA sequence: TGCAGCGTTGATGGGCAGGGGAGCACAGATACGCAGTATTTT.

V and J are TRBV2 and TRBJ1-1; D is ambiguous. Germline assignment: CDR1 SNHLY and CDR2 FYNNEI. The CDR3 consists of 11 residues. Trimming removed 4 bases from V and 5 bases from J, with 5 bases in between. The CDR3 reads CASSGDTEAFF. CDR3 in DNA: TGTGCCAGCAGTGGAGATACTGAAGCTTTCTTT.

Only one count was recorded for this clone. The chain has TRBV7-8 and TRBJ1-1, with TRBD1 matching over 8 bases. Germline CDR1 is SGHVS and CDR2 is FQNEAQ. The CDR3 is 14 residues long. J lost 0 bases, V lost 5 bases, and 2 bases had no gene match. CDR3 in amino acids: CASSMGQVNTEAFF. The CDR3 region has the DNA TGTGCCAGCAGCATGGGACAGGTGAACACTGAAGCTTTCTTT.

The rearrangement joins TRBV9 to TRBJ2-7; no firm D call. The germline CDR1 and CDR2 sequences are SGDLS and YYNGEE. Deletions cut 4 bases from V and 0 bases from J, with 17 bases between. CDR3 length: 16 amino acids. CDR3 nucleotide sequence: TGTGCCAGCAGCCCCCACGGTGAAGGAAGCTCCTACGAGCAGTACTTC. Its protein is CASSPHGEGSSYEQYF.

The CDR3 here is CASSPSGRSTDTQYF. The DNA for the CDR3 is TGTGCCAGCAGCCCCAGCGGGAGAAGCACAGATACGCAGTATTTT. This chain links TRBV7-2 with TRBJ2-3, with 8 bases lining up with TRBD2. Germline CDR1 SGHTA, CDR2 FQGNSA. Unmatched junction bases numbered 4, after V lost 5 bases and J lost 0 bases. This CDR3 contains 15 residues.

The chain employs TRBV7-2 and TRBJ2-5, with 11 bases matching TRBD2. This CDR3 contains 14 residues. The trim removed 3 bases at V and 3 bases at J, leaving 0 bases unmatched. CDR1 and CDR2 from the germline V gene are SGHTA and FQGNSA. The CDR3, as DNA: TGTGCCAGCAGCTTGGGACTAGCGGAAGAGACCCAGTACTTC. Translation: CASSLGLAEETQYF. The whole variable domain, filled in from reference TRBV7-2 and TRBJ2-5, reads GAGVSQSPSNKVTEKGKDVELRCDPISGHTALYWYRQSLGQGLEFLIYFQGNSAPDKSGLPSDRFSAERTGGSVSTLTIQRTQQEDSAVYLCASSLGLAEETQYFGPGTRLLVL.

The rearrangement joins TRBV2 to TRBJ1-1; tentative D call: TRBD1 (6 bases). Trimming removed 7 bases from V and 5 bases from J, with 14 bases in between. This CDR3 is built from 13 residues. Germline CDR1 is SNHLY and CDR2 is FYNNEI. CDR3 loop: CASNAGDWTEAFF. CDR3 bases: TGTGCCAGCAATGCAGGGGACTGGACTGAAGCTTTCTTT.

This sequence joins TRBV19 and TRBJ1-5; TRBD1 is a possible D gene (5 bases). The length of the CDR3 is 15 residues. Trimming cost V 3 bases and J 5 bases, with 14 bases left between them. Germline CDR1 LNHDA, CDR2 SQIVND (reference sequence). This CDR3 is CASSIPRTSHQPQHF. The CDR3 DNA sequence: TGTGCCAGTAGTATCCCCCGGACATCTCATCAGCCCCAGCATTTT. The variable domain in full, with the rest retrieved from reference TRBV19 and TRBJ1-5, is DGGITQSPKYLFRKEGQNVTLSCEQNLNHDAMYWYRQDPGQGLRLIYYSQIVNDFQKGDIAEGYSVSREKKESFPLTVTSAQKNPTAFYLCASSIPRTSHQPQHFGDGTRLSIL.

The CDR3 DNA reads TGTGCCAGCAGCTCGCAAGGTTTCTATGGCTACACCTTC. Protein product: CASSSQGFYGYTF. The gene calls are TRBV5-6 and TRBJ1-2; D gene unclear. The CDR3 spans 13 residues. The ends were cut back, 3 bases at V and 4 bases at J, with 10 bases in the middle. The germline CDR1 and CDR2 sequences are SGHDT and YYEEEE.

The J gene is TRBJ2-3, the V gene TRBV7-2; D is unclear. From germline, CDR1 is SGHTA and CDR2 FQGNSA. Trimming cost V 3 bases and J 7 bases, with 8 bases left between them. The length of the CDR3 is 12 residues. The CDR3 spells CASSLGSHTQYF. In DNA form, the CDR3 reads TGTGCCAGCAGCTTGGGATCTCATACGCAGTATTTT.

This clone was seen a single time. This sequence joins TRBV6-1 and TRBJ1-5; D is unclear. The CDR3 has 12 residues. The germline V gene has CDR1 MNHNS and CDR2 SASEGT. The V gene lost 4 bases and the J gene lost 7 bases, with 8 bases spanning the gap. The CDR3 here is CASSVEGQPQHF. The CDR3 nucleotides read TGTGCCAGCAGTGTCGAAGGACAGCCCCAGCATTTT.

V gene TRBV5-8 combines with J gene TRBJ1-2; a weak D match, TRBD1 (6 bases). Trimming pared 3 bases from V and 13 bases from J, leaving 22 bases between. The length of the CDR3 is 14 residues. CDR1 is SGHTS and CDR2 is YDEGEE in the germline V gene. The CDR3 sequence is CASSWTAVVGGSTF. DNA of the CDR3: TGTGCCAGCAGCTGGACGGCGGTCGTAGGGGGGAGCACCTTC.

The genes are TRBV27 and TRBJ2-7; D uncertain. Trimming cost V 11 bases and J 4 bases, with 18 bases left between them. The germline V gene encodes CDR1 MNHEY and CDR2 SMNVEV (reference sequence). The CDR3 covers 13 residues. CDR3 protein: CAVASDPRYEQYF. The CDR3, as DNA: TGTGCCGTAGCATCGGACCCAAGGTACGAGCAGTACTTC.

The V gene is TRBV11-2, the J gene TRBJ1-4, with unresolved D. V gave up 1 base and J gave up 8 bases, with 17 bases separating them. Germline V gene lookup returns CDR1 SGHAT and CDR2 FQNNGV. The CDR3 spans 16 residues. CDR3 bases: TGTGCCAGCAGCTTAGTAGGAAGTAGTAGAACCGAAAAACTGTTTTTT. Its protein is CASSLVGSSRTEKLFF.

The V and J genes are TRBV19 and TRBJ2-5; unclear D gene. The length of the CDR3 is 13 residues. V lost 8 bases and J lost 2, with 12 bases in between. From germline, CDR1 is LNHDA and CDR2 SQIVND (reference sequence). The CDR3 protein is CASSLTVQETQYF. In DNA, the CDR3 is TGTGCCAGTTCCCTCACGGTTCAAGAGACCCAGTACTTC.

This clone was counted once. The chain recombines TRBV6-1 with TRBJ1-3; D is uncertain. V lost 10 bases to trimming and J lost 2 bases, with 12 bases between them. The CDR3 is 13 residues long. Looked up from germline, CDR1 is MNHNS and CDR2 is SASEGT. DNA of the CDR3: TGTGCCATCCTGGCGAGGGCTGGAAACACCATATATTTT. This translates into CAILARAGNTIYF.